This T cell receptor (beta chain) was retrieved from a study of blood T cell repertoires in COVID-19. Overall study context: There were acute and convalescent COVID-19 samples, and they came from the United States, Italy and Spain.

Per germline, CDR1 SGHAT and CDR2 FQNNGV. This CDR3 region has 15 residues. The junction had 12 bases not matched to a gene; V was cut back by 4 bases and J by 7 bases. Measured with immunoSEQ multiplex PCR; TCRdb has only the in-frame clones, and not every one. The table lists about 110,000 clones, 76% of them singletons. Sequenced material: peripheral blood. This TCR was sampled from a woman older than 75 with acute or convalescent COVID-19. V gene TRBV11-2 combines with J gene TRBJ2-5; 7 bases line up with TRBD2. This chain's CDR3 is CASSSETGGSVTQYF. CDR3 in DNA: TGTGCCAGCAGCTCTGAAACGGGCGGGAGTGTGACCCAGTACTTC.